A single sample gave rise to the 2 T cell receptor beta chains below, sequenced in a study of control samples from healthy donors and cancer patients. Sequencing used immunoSEQ multiplex PCR; TCRdb keeps in-frame clones, though not all of them. In the table there are roughly 86,000 clones, about nine tenths of which are singletons. Sequenced material: blood. These receptors were taken from a woman between 18 and 29 years old in good health.

The chain carries TRBV24-1 and TRBJ2-1; D is unresolved. The germline V and J ends were trimmed by 3 bases and 8 bases, with 10 bases remaining between them. Germline loops: CDR1 KGHDR, CDR2 SFDVKD. The CDR3 covers 13 residues. The CDR3: CATSDGSVDEQFF. Written as DNA, the CDR3 is TGTGCCACCAGTGATGGGTCCGTCGATGAGCAGTTCTTC.

The rearrangement uses TRBV6-6 and TRBJ1-1; D gene ambiguous. The germline V gene has CDR1 MNHNY and CDR2 SVGAGI (reference sequence). The V gene lost 4 bases and the J gene lost 6 bases, with 0 bases spanning the gap. The CDR3 has 9 residues. CDR3 in DNA: TGTGCCAGCAGTTCTGAAGCTTTCTTT. Protein product: CASSSEAFF.